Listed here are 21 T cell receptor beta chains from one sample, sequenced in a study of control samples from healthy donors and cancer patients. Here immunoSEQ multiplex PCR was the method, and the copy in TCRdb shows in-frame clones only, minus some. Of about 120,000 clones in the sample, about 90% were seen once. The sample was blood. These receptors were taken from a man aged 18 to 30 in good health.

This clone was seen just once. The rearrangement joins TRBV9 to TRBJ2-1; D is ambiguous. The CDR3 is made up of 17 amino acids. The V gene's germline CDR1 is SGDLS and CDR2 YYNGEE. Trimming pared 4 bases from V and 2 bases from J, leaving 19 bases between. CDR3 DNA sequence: TGTGCCAGCAGCTTCACCCCTGCCCCAAGGGCCTACAATGAGCAGTTCTTC. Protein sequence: CASSFTPAPRAYNEQFF. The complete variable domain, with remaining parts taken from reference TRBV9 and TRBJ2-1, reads DSGVTQTPKHLITATGQRVTLRCSPRSGDLSVYWYQQSLDQGLQFLIQYYNGEERAKGNILERFSAQQFPDLHSELNLSSLELGDSALYFCASSFTPAPRAYNEQFFGPGTRLTVL.

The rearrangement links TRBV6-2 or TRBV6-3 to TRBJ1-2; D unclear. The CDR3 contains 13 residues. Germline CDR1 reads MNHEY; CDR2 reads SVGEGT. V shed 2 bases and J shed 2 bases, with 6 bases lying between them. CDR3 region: CASSYRENYGYTF. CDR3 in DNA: TGTGCCAGCAGTTACCGGGAAAACTATGGCTACACCTTC.

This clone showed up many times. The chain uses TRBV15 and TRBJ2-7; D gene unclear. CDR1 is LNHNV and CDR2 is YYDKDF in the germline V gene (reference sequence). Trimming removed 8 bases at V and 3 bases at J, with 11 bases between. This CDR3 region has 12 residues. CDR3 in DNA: TGTGCCACCGCGGACGGGTACTACGAGCAGTACTTC. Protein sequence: CATADGYYEQYF.

The CDR3 region is CASSSGGSGTGELFF. The CDR3 DNA follows: TGTGCCAGCAGTTCAGGGGGCTCGGGCACCGGGGAGCTGTTTTTT. This chain connects TRBV27 to TRBJ2-2, with 8 nucleotides matching TRBD1. Germline values: CDR1 MNHEY, CDR2 SMNVEV (reference sequence). The V and J ends lost 4 bases and 4 bases, in that order; junction bases with no gene match: 5. The length of the CDR3 is 15 residues.

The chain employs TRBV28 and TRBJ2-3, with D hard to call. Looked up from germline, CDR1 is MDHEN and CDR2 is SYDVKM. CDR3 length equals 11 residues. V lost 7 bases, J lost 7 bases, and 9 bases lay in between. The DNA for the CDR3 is TGTGCCAGCATTAGTAGTTATACGCAGTATTTT. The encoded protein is CASISSYTQYF.

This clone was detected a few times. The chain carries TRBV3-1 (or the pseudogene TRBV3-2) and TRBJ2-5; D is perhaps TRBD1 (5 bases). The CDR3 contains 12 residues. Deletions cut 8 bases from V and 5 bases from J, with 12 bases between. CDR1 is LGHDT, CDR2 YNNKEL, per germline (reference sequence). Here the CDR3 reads CASRQSGETQYF. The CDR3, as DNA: TGTGCCAGCCGACAGTCCGGGGAGACCCAGTACTTC.

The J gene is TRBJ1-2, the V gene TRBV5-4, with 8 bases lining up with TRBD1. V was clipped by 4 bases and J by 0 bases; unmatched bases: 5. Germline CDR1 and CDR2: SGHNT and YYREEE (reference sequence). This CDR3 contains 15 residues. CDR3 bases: TGTGCCAGCAGCGCCGGGACAGGTTCTAACTATGGCTACACCTTC. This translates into CASSAGTGSNYGYTF.

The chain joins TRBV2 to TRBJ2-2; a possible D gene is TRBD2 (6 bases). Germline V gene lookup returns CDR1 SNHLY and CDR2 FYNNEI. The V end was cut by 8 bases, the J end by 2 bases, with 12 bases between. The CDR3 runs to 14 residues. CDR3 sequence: CASLGLINTGELFF. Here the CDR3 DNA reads TGTGCCAGCCTCGGACTAATCAACACCGGGGAGCTGTTTTTT.

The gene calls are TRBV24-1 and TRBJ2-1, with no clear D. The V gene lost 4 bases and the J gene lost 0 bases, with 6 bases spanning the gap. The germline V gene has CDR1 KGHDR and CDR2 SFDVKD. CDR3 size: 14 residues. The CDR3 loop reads CATSDPSSYNEQFF. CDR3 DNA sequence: TGTGCCACCAGTGACCCTAGCTCCTACAATGAGCAGTTCTTC.

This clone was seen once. CDR3 nucleotides: TGTGCCAGCAGCCAAGATTGGGGGAAGCAGTTCTTC. Its protein is CASSQDWGKQFF. V is TRBV3-1 (or the pseudogene TRBV3-2) and J is TRBJ2-1; D is perhaps TRBD1 or TRBD2 (5 bases each). Germline CDR1 reads LGHDT; CDR2 reads YNNKEL (reference sequence). The CDR3 is 12 amino acids. Trimming removed 0 bases at V and 11 bases at J, with 8 bases between.

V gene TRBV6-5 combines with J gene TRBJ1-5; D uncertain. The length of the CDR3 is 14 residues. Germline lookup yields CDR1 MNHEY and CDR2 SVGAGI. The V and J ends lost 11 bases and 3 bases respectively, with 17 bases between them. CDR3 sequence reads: CARSLRDYNQPQHF. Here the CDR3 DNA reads TGTGCCCGCTCTCTTCGGGATTACAATCAGCCCCAGCATTTT.

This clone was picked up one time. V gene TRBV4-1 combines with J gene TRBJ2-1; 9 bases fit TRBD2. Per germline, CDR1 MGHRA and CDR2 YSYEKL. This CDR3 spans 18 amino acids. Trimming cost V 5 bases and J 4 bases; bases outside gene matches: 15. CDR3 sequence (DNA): TGCGCCAGCAGCACAGTCCTAAGTTCTAGCGGGAAATACAATGAGCAGTTCTTC. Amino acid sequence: CASSTVLSSSGKYNEQFF.

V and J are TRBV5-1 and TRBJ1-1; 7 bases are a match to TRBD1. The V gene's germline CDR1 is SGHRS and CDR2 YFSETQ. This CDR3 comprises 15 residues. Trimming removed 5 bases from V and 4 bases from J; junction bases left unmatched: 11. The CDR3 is CASSLQGPLLTEAFF. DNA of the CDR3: TGCGCCAGCAGTTTACAGGGGCCCCTCCTCACTGAAGCTTTCTTT.

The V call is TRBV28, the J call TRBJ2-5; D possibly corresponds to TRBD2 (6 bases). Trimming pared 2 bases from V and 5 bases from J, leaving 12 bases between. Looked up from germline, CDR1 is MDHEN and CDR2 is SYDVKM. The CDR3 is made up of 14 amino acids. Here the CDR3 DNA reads TGTGCCAGCAGTTTAAAAGGGAGGTGGGAGACCCAGTACTTC. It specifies CASSLKGRWETQYF.

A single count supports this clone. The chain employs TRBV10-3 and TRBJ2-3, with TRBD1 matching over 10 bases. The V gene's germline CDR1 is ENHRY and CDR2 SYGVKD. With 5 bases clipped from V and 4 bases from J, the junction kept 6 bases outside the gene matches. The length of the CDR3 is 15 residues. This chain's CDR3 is CAISRTGGDSDTQYF. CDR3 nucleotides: TGTGCCATCAGTAGGACAGGGGGGGATTCAGATACGCAGTATTTT.

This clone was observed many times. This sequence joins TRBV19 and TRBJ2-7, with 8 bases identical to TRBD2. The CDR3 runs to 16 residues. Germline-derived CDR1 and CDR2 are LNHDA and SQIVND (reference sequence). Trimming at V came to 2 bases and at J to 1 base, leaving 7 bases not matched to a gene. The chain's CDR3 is CASSISGLAGSYEQYF. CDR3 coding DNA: TGTGCCAGTAGTATAAGCGGGCTAGCGGGTTCCTACGAGCAGTACTTC.

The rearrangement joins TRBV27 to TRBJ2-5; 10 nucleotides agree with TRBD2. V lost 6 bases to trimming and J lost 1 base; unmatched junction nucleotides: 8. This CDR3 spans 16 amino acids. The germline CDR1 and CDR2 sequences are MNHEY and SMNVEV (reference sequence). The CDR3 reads CASRSSGSGAQETQYF. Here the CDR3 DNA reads TGTGCCAGCAGGTCTAGCGGGAGTGGGGCCCAAGAGACCCAGTACTTC.

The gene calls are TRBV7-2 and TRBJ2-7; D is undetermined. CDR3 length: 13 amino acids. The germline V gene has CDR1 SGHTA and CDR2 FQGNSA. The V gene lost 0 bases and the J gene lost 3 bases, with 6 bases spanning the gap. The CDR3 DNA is TGTGCCAGCAGCTTAGCATGGAGCTACGAGCAGTACTTC. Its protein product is CASSLAWSYEQYF.

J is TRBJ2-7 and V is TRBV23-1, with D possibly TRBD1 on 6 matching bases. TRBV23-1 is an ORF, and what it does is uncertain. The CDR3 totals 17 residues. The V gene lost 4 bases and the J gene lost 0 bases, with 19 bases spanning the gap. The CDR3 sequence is CASSPQQGMGISYEQYF. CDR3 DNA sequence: TGCGCCAGCAGTCCCCAACAGGGTATGGGCATCTCCTACGAGCAGTACTTC.

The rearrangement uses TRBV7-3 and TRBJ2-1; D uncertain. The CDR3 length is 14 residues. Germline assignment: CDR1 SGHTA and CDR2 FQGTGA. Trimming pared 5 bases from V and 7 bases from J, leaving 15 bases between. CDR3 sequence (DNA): TGTGCCAGCAGCCCCGATAGGGCTGCTAATGAGCAGTTCTTC. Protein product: CASSPDRAANEQFF.

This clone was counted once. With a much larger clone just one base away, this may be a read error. CDR3 sequence: CASSLGDGYTF. Written as DNA, the CDR3 is TGTGCCAGCAGTTTGGGGGATGGCTACACCTTC. The J gene is TRBJ1-2, the V gene TRBV12-3 or TRBV12-4, with D possibly TRBD1 on 5 matching bases. V was trimmed by 3 bases and J by 6 bases, leaving 5 bases between them. The CDR3 is made up of 11 amino acids.